Following are 2 T cell receptor beta chains from one sample sequenced in a study of blood T cell repertoires in COVID-19. Clones were read by immunoSEQ multiplex PCR, and TCRdb kept only the in-frame ones, dropping some. The repertoire holds roughly 250,000 clones, with over 80% as singletons. The material sequenced was peripheral blood. All receptors derive from a woman aged 40 to 55 who had recovered from COVID-19.

V and J are TRBV27 and TRBJ1-2, with 8 nucleotides matching TRBD1. This CDR3 region has 14 residues. Per germline, CDR1 MNHEY and CDR2 SMNVEV (reference sequence). Trimming took 4 bases from V and 5 from J; bases not matched to a gene: 6. CDR3 protein: CASSSQTGEYGYTF. In nucleotides, the CDR3 is TGTGCCAGCAGTTCCCAGACAGGGGAGTATGGCTACACCTTC.

V and J are TRBV12-3 or TRBV12-4 and TRBJ1-2; D gene unclear. This CDR3 has 12 residues. V was trimmed by 6 bases and J by 5 bases, leaving 10 bases between them. CDR3 nucleotides: TGTGCCAGCAGCCTGGGGAGATATGGCTACACCTTC. This translates into CASSLGRYGYTF.